This TCR beta chain was captured in a study of blood T cell repertoires in COVID-19. Germline V gives CDR1 SGHNT, CDR2 YYREEE (reference sequence). The CDR3 extends over 14 amino acids. Deletions cut 2 bases from V and 8 bases from J, with 14 bases between. In the authors' methods: How many nucleated cells were present was estimated from reference gene primer amplification. TCRdb's copy holds only in-frame clones and misses some; the assay was immunoSEQ multiplex PCR. V, J and clone size are those of that table, while D and trimming were read from the DNA. In the table there are 90,000 to 130,000 clones, around 90% of which are singletons.

The sequencing input was peripheral blood. V is TRBV5-4 and J is TRBJ2-1, with D possibly TRBD2 on 5 matching bases. The sequence derives from a woman between 50 and 59 years old with acute or convalescent COVID-19. CDR3 residues: CASSLRSSSDEQFF. In DNA form, the CDR3 reads TGTGCCAGCAGCTTACGGTCTAGCAGTGATGAGCAGTTCTTC.